The present TCR beta chain was sequenced within a study of T cells in localized non-small cell lung cancer. A word on this clone: What it binds is not known.

Measured with immunoSEQ multiplex PCR; TCRdb has only the in-frame clones, and not every one. The sample yields fewer than 20,000 clones, 90% seen once. This CDR3 region has 19 residues. Study-level findings and limits: Median detection of top 100 tumor clones in adjacent lung was 57 clones. As only one tumor region underwent sequencing, heterogeneity remains possible.

The material was peripheral blood mononuclear cells, obtained before any cancer treatment. This rearrangement joins TRBV21-1 to TRBJ1-5; the table's TRBD1 call for D was not verified on the DNA. TRBV21-1 is designated a pseudogene. This clonotype was obtained from a woman between 40 and 69 years old with stage III lung adenocarcinoma. Written as DNA, the CDR3 is TGTGCCAGCAGCCCACCCTACGGACAGGGGAGAGAGTGCAATCAGCCCCAGCATTTT. The encoded protein is CASSPPYGQGRECNQPQHF.